This T cell receptor beta chain originates from a study of OX40 agonist ivuxolimab in advanced cancers. Assay used: immunoSEQ multiplex PCR; TCRdb lists only in-frame clones, some missing. The sample yields about 82,000 clones, 85% seen once. Study-wide findings and caveats: Researchers report that CD8+ T cells had, on average, more expanded clones than CD4+. Relatively little clonal expansion, among the lowest observed, appeared in partial responders at 0.1-3.0 mg/kg.

A note on this clone: Its target is not known.

V dropped 1 base and J dropped 7; count of bases not matched to a gene: 6. From germline, CDR1 is LGHNA and CDR2 YNFKEQ. The CDR3 runs 14 residues. The chain couples TRBV4-2 to TRBJ1-2; 7 bases agree with TRBD1. Source: CD4+ or CD8+ T cells sorted from blood, taken in a trial of the OX40 agonist ivuxolimab. This TCR was sampled from an adult with an advanced solid tumor such as melanoma, head and neck, liver or kidney cancer. Here the CDR3 reads CASSQATGEIGYTF. DNA of the CDR3: TGTGCCAGCAGCCAAGCTACAGGGGAGATTGGCTACACCTTC.